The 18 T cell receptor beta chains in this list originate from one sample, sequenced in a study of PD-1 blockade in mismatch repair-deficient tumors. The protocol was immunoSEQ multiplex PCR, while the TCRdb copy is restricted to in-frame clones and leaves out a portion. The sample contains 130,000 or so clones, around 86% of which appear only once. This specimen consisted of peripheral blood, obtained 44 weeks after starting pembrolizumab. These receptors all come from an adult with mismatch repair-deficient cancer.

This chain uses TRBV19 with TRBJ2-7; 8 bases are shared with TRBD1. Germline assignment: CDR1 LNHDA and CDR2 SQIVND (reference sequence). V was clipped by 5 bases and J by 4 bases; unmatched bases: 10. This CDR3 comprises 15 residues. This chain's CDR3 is CASSPRTGSEYEQYF. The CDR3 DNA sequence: TGTGCCAGTAGTCCAAGGACAGGGTCGGAATACGAGCAGTACTTC.

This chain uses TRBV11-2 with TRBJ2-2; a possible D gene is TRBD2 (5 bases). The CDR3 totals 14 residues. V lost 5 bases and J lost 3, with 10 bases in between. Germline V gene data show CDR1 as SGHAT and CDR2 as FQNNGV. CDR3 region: CASSQAGDTGELFF. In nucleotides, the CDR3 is TGTGCCAGCAGCCAGGCGGGTGACACCGGGGAGCTGTTTTTT.

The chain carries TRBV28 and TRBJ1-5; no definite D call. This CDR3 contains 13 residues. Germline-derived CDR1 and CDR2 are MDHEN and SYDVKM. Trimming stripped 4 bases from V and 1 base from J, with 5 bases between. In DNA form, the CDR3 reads TGTGCCAGCAGTTCGGGAAGCAATCAGCCCCAGCATTTT. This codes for CASSSGSNQPQHF.

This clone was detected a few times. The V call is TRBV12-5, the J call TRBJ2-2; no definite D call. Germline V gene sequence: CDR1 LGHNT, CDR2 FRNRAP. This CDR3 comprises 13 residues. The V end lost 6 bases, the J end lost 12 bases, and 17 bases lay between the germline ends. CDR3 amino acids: CASGPGPEGKLFF. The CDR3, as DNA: TGTGCTAGTGGGCCCGGTCCCGAAGGGAAGCTGTTTTTT.

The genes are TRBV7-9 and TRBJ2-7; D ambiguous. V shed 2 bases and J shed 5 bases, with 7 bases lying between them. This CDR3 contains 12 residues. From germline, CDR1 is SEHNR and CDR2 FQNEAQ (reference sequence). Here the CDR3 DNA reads TGTGCCAGCAGCTTATCAGCCCACGAGCAGTACTTC. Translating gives CASSLSAHEQYF.

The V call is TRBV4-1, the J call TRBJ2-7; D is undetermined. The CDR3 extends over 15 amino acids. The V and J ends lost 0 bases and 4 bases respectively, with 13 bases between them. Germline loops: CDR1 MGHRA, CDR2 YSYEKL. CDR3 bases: TGCGCCAGCAGCCAAGAGAGGCCAACACAATACGAGCAGTACTTC. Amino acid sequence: CASSQERPTQYEQYF.

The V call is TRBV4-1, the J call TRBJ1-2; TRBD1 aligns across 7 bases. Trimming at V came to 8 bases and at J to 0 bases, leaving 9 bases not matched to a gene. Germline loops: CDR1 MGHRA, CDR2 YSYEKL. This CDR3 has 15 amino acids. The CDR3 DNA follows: TGCGCCAGCCGAACACCCGGGACAGCTAACTATGGCTACACCTTC. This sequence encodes CASRTPGTANYGYTF.

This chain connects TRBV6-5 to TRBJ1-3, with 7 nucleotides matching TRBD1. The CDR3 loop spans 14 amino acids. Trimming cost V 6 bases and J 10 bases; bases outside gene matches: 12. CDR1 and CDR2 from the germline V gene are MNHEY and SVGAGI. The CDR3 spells CASSRGQVPGTIYF. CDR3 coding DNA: TGTGCCAGCAGCCGCGGACAGGTCCCGGGGACCATATATTTT.

This CDR3 is CASSLSGPYEQYF. The CDR3 nucleotides read TGTGCCAGCAGCCTGAGTGGCCCCTACGAGCAGTACTTC. The chain combines TRBV7-9 with TRBJ2-7; D unclear. There are 13 residues in the CDR3. The V gene lost 5 bases and the J gene lost 2 bases, with 10 bases spanning the gap. Germline V gene sequence: CDR1 SEHNR, CDR2 FQNEAQ (reference sequence).

As DNA, the CDR3 is TGTGCCAGTAGTCGGGCCAGGACAGGGGGGGCAGATACGCAGTATTTT. Protein sequence: CASSRARTGGADTQYF. V is TRBV19 and J is TRBJ2-3; TRBD1 matches at 10 bases. The CDR3 covers 16 residues. The J segment lost 4 bases and the V segment lost 5 bases, leaving 9 bases of the junction unmatched. Germline CDR1 LNHDA, CDR2 SQIVND (reference sequence).

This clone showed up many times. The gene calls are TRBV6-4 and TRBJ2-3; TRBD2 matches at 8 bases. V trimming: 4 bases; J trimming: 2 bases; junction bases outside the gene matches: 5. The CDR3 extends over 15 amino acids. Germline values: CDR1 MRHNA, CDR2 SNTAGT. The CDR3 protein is CASSGTAGATDTQYF. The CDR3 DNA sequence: TGTGCCAGCAGTGGGACAGCGGGAGCCACAGATACGCAGTATTTT.

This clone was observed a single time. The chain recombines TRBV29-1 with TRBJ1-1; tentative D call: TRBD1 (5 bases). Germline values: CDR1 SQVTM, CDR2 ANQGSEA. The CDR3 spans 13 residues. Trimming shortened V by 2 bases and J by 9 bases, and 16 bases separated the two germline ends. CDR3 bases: TGCAGCGTTGAAACGGGCTCTCAGGGAAAAGCTTTCTTT. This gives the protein CSVETGSQGKAFF.

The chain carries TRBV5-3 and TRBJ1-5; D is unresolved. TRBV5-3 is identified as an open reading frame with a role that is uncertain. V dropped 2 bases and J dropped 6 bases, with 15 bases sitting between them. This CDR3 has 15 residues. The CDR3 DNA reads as TGTGCCAGAAGCTTCCCGGACGTTGTGCCTCAGCCCCAGCATTTT. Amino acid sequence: CARSFPDVVPQPQHF.

CDR3 nucleotide sequence: TGCGCCAGCAGCCAAGATCGATGGGGGGGGAGCAATCAGCCCCAGCATTTT. Translating gives CASSQDRWGGSNQPQHF. This sequence joins TRBV4-1 and TRBJ1-5; D may be TRBD1 (5 bases). Trimming left V 0 bases short and J 1 base short, with 13 bases between. Germline-derived CDR1 and CDR2 are MGHRA and YSYEKL. The length of the CDR3 is 17 residues.

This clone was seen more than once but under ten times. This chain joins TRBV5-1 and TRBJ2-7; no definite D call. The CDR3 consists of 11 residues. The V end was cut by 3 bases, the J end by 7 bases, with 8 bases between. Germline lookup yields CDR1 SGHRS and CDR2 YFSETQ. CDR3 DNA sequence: TGCGCCAGCAGCTCTGGTCAGGAGCAGTACTTC. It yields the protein CASSSGQEQYF.

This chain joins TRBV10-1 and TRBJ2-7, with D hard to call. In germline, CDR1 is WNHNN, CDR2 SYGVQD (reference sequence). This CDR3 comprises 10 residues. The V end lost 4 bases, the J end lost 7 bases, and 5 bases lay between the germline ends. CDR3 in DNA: TGCGCCAGCAGTGTCCGGGAGCAGTACTTC. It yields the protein CASSVREQYF.

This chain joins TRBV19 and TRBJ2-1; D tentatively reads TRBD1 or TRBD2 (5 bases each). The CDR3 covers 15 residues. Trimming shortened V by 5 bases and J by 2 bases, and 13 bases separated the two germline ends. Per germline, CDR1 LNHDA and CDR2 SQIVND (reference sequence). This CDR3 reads CASSEGTYTYNEQFF. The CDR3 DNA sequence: TGTGCCAGTAGTGAAGGGACGTATACCTACAATGAGCAGTTCTTC.

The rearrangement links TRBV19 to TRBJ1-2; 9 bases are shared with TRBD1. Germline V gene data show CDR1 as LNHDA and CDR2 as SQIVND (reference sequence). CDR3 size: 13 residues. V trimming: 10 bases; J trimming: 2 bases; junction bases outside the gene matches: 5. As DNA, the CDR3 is TGTGCCACGCGGGACAGGGTAAACTATGGCTACACCTTC. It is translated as CATRDRVNYGYTF.